This TCR beta chain comes out of a study of T cell repertoires in cytomegalovirus infection. Each CDR3 protein gets one entry after TCRdb re-called the reads with MiXCR. This table has over 150,000 distinct CDR3 sequences, roughly 15% appearing once. This clonotype was recorded a few times. The V gene's germline CDR1 is MGHRA and CDR2 YSYEKL. There are 13 residues in the CDR3. V dropped 0 bases and J dropped 6 bases, with 6 bases sitting between them. Material for sequencing was CD8+ T cells from PBMCs. The TCR was taken from a human donor in good health (CMV status not recorded). Some clones in this sample may be carry-over from other donors' samples. The chain joins TRBV4-1 to TRBJ2-1; D not resolved. The CDR3 loop reads CASSQDRLNEQFF. For the CDR3, the DNA is TGCGCCAGCAGCCAAGATAGACTCAATGAGCAGTTCTTC.